This T cell receptor beta chain was obtained from a study of technical replicates of blood from a few donors. The V gene lost 1 base and the J gene lost 11 bases, with 8 bases spanning the gap. The CDR3 contains 11 residues. Germline V gene sequence: CDR1 SGHTA, CDR2 FQGNSA. Sequencing used immunoSEQ multiplex PCR; TCRdb keeps in-frame clones, though not all of them. Of around 79,000 clones listed, 85% to 95% are singletons. The rearrangement joins TRBV7-2 to TRBJ1-1; D is unresolved. The clonotype was recovered from a human donor in good health. Sequenced input: T cells isolated from PBMCs. CDR3 protein: CASSLVQTAFF. CDR3 sequence (DNA): TGTGCCAGCAGCTTAGTACAGACCGCTTTCTTT. Using reference TRBV7-2 and TRBJ1-1 for the parts outside the CDR3, the full variable domain is GAGVSQSPSNKVTEKGKDVELRCDPISGHTALYWYRQSLGQGLEFLIYFQGNSAPDKSGLPSDRFSAERTGGSVSTLTIQRTQQEDSAVYLCASSLVQTAFFGQGTRLTVV.